This T cell receptor beta chain stems from a study of control samples from healthy donors and cancer patients. V lost 3 bases, J lost 12 bases, and 15 bases lay in between. The germline V gene encodes CDR1 LNHNV and CDR2 YYDKDF (reference sequence). CDR3 size: 13 residues. Assay used: immunoSEQ multiplex PCR; TCRdb lists only in-frame clones, some missing. The data show 40,000 to 65,000 clones, roughly 90% seen once. Sequencing used PBMCs. The V gene is TRBV15, the J gene TRBJ2-1, with D tentatively TRBD2 (5 bases). This clonotype was sampled from a man in his sixties with head and neck cancer. The CDR3 DNA is TGTGCCACCAGCAGGGAGCGGCAGCTTCCGCAGTTCTTC. This encodes CATSRERQLPQFF. Supplemented by reference TRBV15 and TRBJ2-1, the full variable domain reads DAMVIQNPRYQVTQFGKPVTLSCSQTLNHNVMYWYQQKSSQAPKLLFHYYDKDFNNEADTPDNFQSRRPNTSFCFLDIRSPGLGDTAMYLCATSRERQLPQFFGPGTRLTVL.